This T cell receptor (beta chain) was retrieved from a study of response to subunit inactivated influenza vaccine. Via MiXCR, TCRdb re-called the RT-PCR reads, giving one row per CDR3 protein. The sample includes around 650,000 distinct CDR3 sequences, around 16% of them seen just once. This clonotype was counted at least ten times. The CDR3 loop spans 15 amino acids. In germline, CDR1 is LGHNA, CDR2 YNFKEQ. Trimming left V 3 bases short and J 9 bases short, with 17 bases between. Specimen: PBMCs from blood, collected about 12 days after vaccination. This receptor was obtained from a man in his forties or fifties who received an inactivated influenza vaccine. The rearrangement links TRBV4-2 to TRBJ2-2; possible D gene TRBD2, 6 bases. The CDR3 DNA reads as TGTGCCAGCAGCCATGGAGGGGTGACTATCAGGGAGCTGTTTTTT. Translating gives CASSHGGVTIRELFF.